This entry is about one TCR beta chain. The antigen is unknown. This entry belongs to a study of T cells expressing NK-cell markers. Overall study findings and caveats: It was still unclear whether expanded NKG2C+ T cell clones were HCMV specific.

CDR1 is MNHEY, CDR2 SMNVEV, per germline (reference sequence). This CDR3 contains 16 residues. TCRdb re-called the 5' RACE reads, yielding one record per CDR3 amino acid sequence without DNA. This sample's table reports 550,000 to 600,000 distinct CDR3 sequences. This clonotype was sampled from a man aged 18 to 30 in good health. The source material was blood T cells: a sorted CD56 or NKG2C T cell subset, CD4+ or CD8+ T cells, or bulk PBMC T cells (not recorded which). The chain recombines TRBV27 with TRBJ1-1. CDR3 sequence reads: CASSFSSRGGNTEAFF.